The 21 T cell receptor beta chains presented below share a single source sample, sequenced in a study of cytomegalovirus exposure and HLA in healthy donors. The PCR had 60 Vbeta and 13 Jbeta primers. Some clones are missing from TCRdb's copy, which holds only in-frame ones; the method was immunoSEQ multiplex PCR. Among 100,000 to 150,000 clones listed, around 78% were seen once. The sequencing input was PBMCs. All receptors derive from a man aged 40-50 years in good health and CMV-seronegative.

This clone was recorded only once. This chain links TRBV6-5 with TRBJ2-5, with a weak D call TRBD2 (6 bases). V was clipped by 0 bases and J by 4 bases, with 9 bases between them. The CDR3 is 14 residues long. CDR1 and CDR2 (germline): MNHEY, SVGAGI. The CDR3 spells CASSYSASVETQYF. The DNA for the CDR3 is TGTGCCAGCAGTTACTCGGCTAGCGTAGAGACCCAGTACTTC.

This chain connects TRBV4-1 to TRBJ1-3; D is unresolved. Trimming took off 1 base at V and 0 bases at J, with 4 bases between the two ends. The CDR3 sequence is 14 residues long. From germline, CDR1 is MGHRA and CDR2 YSYEKL. CDR3 nucleotide sequence: TGCGCCAGCAGCCAAGGACACTCTGGAAACACCATATATTTT. Its translation is CASSQGHSGNTIYF.

The V call is TRBV2, the J call TRBJ1-2, with TRBD1 matching 7 bases. The V and J ends lost 6 bases and 6 bases, in that order; junction bases with no gene match: 4. The length of the CDR3 is 12 residues. Germline CDR1 SNHLY, CDR2 FYNNEI. DNA for the CDR3: TGTGCCAGCAGGAGACAGGGTGATGGCTACACCTTC. It yields the protein CASRRQGDGYTF.

This clone was counted once. V gene TRBV5-6 combines with J gene TRBJ2-1, with D possibly matching TRBD2 (6 bases). The CDR3 length is 14 residues. Trimming took off 4 bases at V and 7 bases at J, with 15 bases between the two ends. The germline V gene encodes CDR1 SGHDT and CDR2 YYEEEE. The CDR3 DNA sequence: TGTGCCAGCAGCAGGGTAGCGGCTGGGAATGAGCAGTTCTTC. Amino acids: CASSRVAAGNEQFF.

The J gene is TRBJ1-6, the V gene TRBV4-1, with 8 bases lining up with TRBD1. Per the germline V gene, CDR1 is MGHRA and CDR2 is YSYEKL. V was clipped by 2 bases and J by 7 bases; unmatched bases: 4. The CDR3 is made up of 15 amino acids. The CDR3 bases are TGCGCCAGCAGCCAAAGGACAGGGCAAAATTCACCCCTCCACTTT. It is translated as CASSQRTGQNSPLHF.

As to this clone: One end of the junction is discordant with germline, which a read error may explain. This sequence joins TRBV7-9 and TRBJ2-5, with a possible D match to TRBD2 (5 bases). The CDR3 is made up of 14 amino acids. Germline V lookup: CDR1 SEHNR, CDR2 FQNEAQ (reference sequence). CDR3 sequence (DNA): TGTTCCAGCAGCTTAGGCGGGCTACAAGAGACCCAGTACTTC. Amino acids: CSSSLGGLQETQYF.

V gene TRBV4-2 combines with J gene TRBJ2-3, with 7 positions matching TRBD2. V lost 1 base, J lost 4 bases, and 5 bases stayed unmatched. Germline-derived CDR1 and CDR2 are LGHNA and YNFKEQ. The CDR3 is made up of 15 amino acids. CDR3 loop: CASSQVGGSADTQYF. The CDR3 DNA sequence: TGTGCCAGCAGCCAAGTCGGCGGGAGCGCAGATACGCAGTATTTT.

This chain connects TRBV7-9 to TRBJ2-2; TRBD2 agrees at 7 bases. CDR1 and CDR2 from the germline V gene are SEHNR and FQNEAQ (reference sequence). This CDR3 region has 14 residues. The CDR3 coding sequence is TGTTCCAACCTCCGGGAGGAGAACACCGGGGAGCTGTTTTTT. Translated, it gives CSNLREENTGELFF.

The genes are TRBV19 and TRBJ1-6; 8 bases are a match to TRBD1. V lost 7 bases, J lost 9 bases, and 14 bases stayed unmatched. The CDR3 covers 16 residues. Germline CDR1 is LNHDA and CDR2 is SQIVND (reference sequence). The CDR3 spells CASTTIDRGDRSPLHF. CDR3 sequence (DNA): TGTGCCAGTACCACAATCGACAGGGGTGATCGTTCACCCCTCCACTTT.

V gene TRBV28 combines with J gene TRBJ2-5; TRBD1 matches at 8 bases. The CDR3 length is 14 residues. From germline, CDR1 is MDHEN and CDR2 SYDVKM. V dropped 7 bases and J dropped 5; count of bases not matched to a gene: 9. CDR3 sequence: CASNPPGGWETQYF. The CDR3 DNA is TGTGCCAGCAATCCCCCAGGGGGCTGGGAGACCCAGTACTTC.

V and J are TRBV5-1 and TRBJ2-7; TRBD1 aligns across 7 bases. V shed 0 bases, J shed 6 bases, and the junction held 6 bases outside the gene matches. Germline CDR1 is SGHRS and CDR2 is YFSETQ. This CDR3 is 14 amino acids long. CDR3 in DNA: TGCGCCAGCAGCTTGGCATCGACAGGGATCGAGCAGTACTTC. Translated: CASSLASTGIEQYF.

This sequence joins TRBV27 and TRBJ1-5; D gene ambiguous. Germline V lookup: CDR1 MNHEY, CDR2 SMNVEV (reference sequence). V was cut by 1 base and J by 0 bases, with 13 bases left in between. The CDR3 is made up of 17 amino acids. CDR3 residues: CASSLWAAQDSNQPQHF. The DNA of the CDR3 is TGTGCCAGCAGTTTATGGGCAGCCCAAGATAGCAATCAGCCCCAGCATTTT.

The chain uses TRBV11-1 and TRBJ2-7; possible D gene TRBD1, 5 bases. Germline values: CDR1 SGHAT, CDR2 FQDESV (reference sequence). The CDR3 spans 14 residues. The V and J ends lost 4 bases and 1 base respectively, with 11 bases between them. CDR3 in amino acids: CASSSIDSSYEQYF. CDR3 in DNA: TGTGCCAGCAGCTCGATTGACAGTTCCTACGAGCAGTACTTC.

This clone was observed a few times. V and J are TRBV11-3 and TRBJ2-1; maybe TRBD2 (6 bases). Germline assignment: CDR1 SGHNT and CDR2 YENEEA. Trimming removed 5 bases from V and 6 bases from J, with 11 bases in between. The length of the CDR3 is 13 residues. CDR3 amino acids: CASSGTESNEQFF. In nucleotides, the CDR3 is TGTGCCAGCAGCGGGACTGAAAGCAATGAGCAGTTCTTC. Filled out from reference TRBV11-3 and TRBJ2-1, the complete variable domain reads EAGVVQSPRYKIIEKKQPVAFWCNPISGHNTLYWYLQNLGQGPELLIRYENEEAVDDSQLPKDRFSAERLKGVDSTLKIQPAELGDSAVYLCASSGTESNEQFFGPGTRLTVL.

This clone was observed a handful of times. The chain recombines TRBV6-6 with TRBJ2-3, with TRBD2 as a possible D gene (6 bases). The CDR3 totals 12 residues. Germline CDR1 is MNHNY and CDR2 is SVGAGI (reference sequence). Between the trimmed V and J ends, which lost 10 bases and 6 bases, there was a span of 14 bases. The CDR3 nucleotides read TGTGCCATCCGGGGGAAAGGCGATACGCAGTATTTT. The encoded protein is CAIRGKGDTQYF.

In its sample, this clone was seen a few times. The chain links TRBV18 to TRBJ2-7, with a tentative D call TRBD1 (6 bases). With 3 bases removed from V and 3 bases from J, the gap between germline ends came to 6 bases. This CDR3 is built from 12 residues. Germline loops: CDR1 KGHSH, CDR2 LQKENI. CDR3 in DNA: TGTGCCAGCTCACCGGACAGCTACGAGCAGTACTTC. Its protein is CASSPDSYEQYF.

V gene TRBV2 combines with J gene TRBJ2-1; 8 nucleotides match TRBD1. The CDR3 is 15 residues long. CDR1 and CDR2 from the germline V gene are SNHLY and FYNNEI. The V segment lost 5 bases and the J segment 3 bases; nucleotides outside the gene matches: 6. As DNA, the CDR3 is TGTGCCAGCAGTCCAGGGGGCGCGGACTACAATGAGCAGTTCTTC. Translated: CASSPGGADYNEQFF.

The chain uses TRBV7-6 and TRBJ2-1, with 10 bases matching TRBD2. The CDR3 length is 16 residues. Germline lookup yields CDR1 SGHVS and CDR2 FNYEAQ. V shed 1 base and J 5 bases; nucleotides not matched to a gene: 5. The DNA of the CDR3 is TGTGCCAGCAGCTTAGAAGTACTAGCGGGGAACAATGAGCAGTTCTTC. Protein sequence: CASSLEVLAGNNEQFF.

The V and J genes are TRBV28 and TRBJ1-5; D gene unclear. This CDR3 has 16 amino acids. V lost 6 bases, J lost 0 bases, and 15 bases lay in between. The germline V gene has CDR1 MDHEN and CDR2 SYDVKM. The CDR3 is CASSTSGDNSNQPQHF. Written as DNA, the CDR3 is TGTGCCAGCAGCACCTCCGGCGACAATAGCAATCAGCCCCAGCATTTT. Based on the CDR3 plus reference TRBV28 and TRBJ1-5, the full variable domain is DVKVTQSSRYLVKRTGEKVFLECVQDMDHENMFWYRQDPGLGLRLIYFSYDVKMKEKGDIPEGYSVSREKKERFSLILESASTNQTSMYLCASSTSGDNSNQPQHFGDGTRLSIL.

The chain combines TRBV27 with TRBJ2-7; D may be TRBD2 (7 bases). The CDR3 totals 16 residues. CDR1 is MNHEY and CDR2 is SMNVEV in the germline V gene (reference sequence). V was clipped by 0 bases and J by 2 bases, with 14 bases between them. CDR3 residues: CASSLSVGGGPYEQYF. CDR3 coding DNA: TGTGCCAGCAGTTTATCCGTAGGGGGGGGGCCCTACGAGCAGTACTTC.

J is TRBJ2-7 and V is TRBV6-5, with a tentative D call TRBD2 (5 bases). Germline CDR1 and CDR2: MNHEY and SVGAGI. The CDR3 length is 12 residues. Trimming stripped 8 bases from V and 6 bases from J, with 14 bases between. The CDR3 nucleotides read TGTGCCAGCGGCCGTAGCGACTCCGAGCAGTACTTC. Translating it yields CASGRSDSEQYF.